This T cell receptor (beta chain) was found in a study of blood T cell repertoires in COVID-19. About the study: Samples representing acute and convalescent COVID-19 were sourced from the United States, Italy and Spain.

Per germline, CDR1 SGDLS and CDR2 YYNGEE. This CDR3 region has 13 residues. The V gene lost 0 bases and the J gene lost 3 bases, with 6 bases spanning the gap. In the study's own analysis: How many nucleated cells were present was estimated from reference gene primer amplification. Produced via immunoSEQ multiplex PCR; TCRdb's table is partial and in-frame only. V, J and clone size derive from that table, while D and trimming were established from the DNA sequence. The sample has some 80,000 clones; about 88% are singletons. The rearrangement uses TRBV9 and TRBJ2-5; no reliable D call. Source material: peripheral blood. The origin of this receptor is a human donor in a cohort sampled during active COVID-19. CDR3 in amino acids: CASSVGDEETQYF. CDR3 in DNA: TGTGCCAGCAGCGTAGGAGATGAAGAGACCCAGTACTTC.